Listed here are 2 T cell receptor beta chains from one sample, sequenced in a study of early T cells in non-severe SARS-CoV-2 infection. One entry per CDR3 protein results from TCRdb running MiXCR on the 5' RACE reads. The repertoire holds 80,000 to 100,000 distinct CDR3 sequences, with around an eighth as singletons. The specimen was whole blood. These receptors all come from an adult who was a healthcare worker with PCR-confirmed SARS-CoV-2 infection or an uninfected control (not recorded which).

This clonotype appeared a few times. CDR3 DNA sequence: TGTGCCACCAGTGATTTGAAGAGGGTCCGACTCCCGATCAATCAGCCCCAGCATTTT. It yields the protein CATSDLKRVRLPINQPQHF. J is TRBJ1-5 and V is TRBV24-1; D gene uncertain. In germline, CDR1 is KGHDR, CDR2 SFDVKD. The V gene lost 0 bases and the J gene lost 3 bases, with 20 bases spanning the gap. The CDR3 runs 19 residues.

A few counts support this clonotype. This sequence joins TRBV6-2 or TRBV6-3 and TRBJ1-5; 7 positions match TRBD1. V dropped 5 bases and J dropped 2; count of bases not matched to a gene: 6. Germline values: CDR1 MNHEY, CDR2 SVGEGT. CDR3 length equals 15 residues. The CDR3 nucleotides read TGTGCCAGCAGTCCACAGGGGTTAGGCAATCAGCCCCAGCATTTT. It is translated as CASSPQGLGNQPQHF.